This T cell receptor beta chain is drawn from a study of blood T cell repertoires in COVID-19. CDR3 size: 13 residues. The V end was cut by 1 base, the J end by 11 bases, with 14 bases between. The repertoire was sequenced with immunoSEQ multiplex PCR; TCRdb's copy has only in-frame clones and lacks some. This sample has about 250,000 clones, with 85% to 90% found just once. Participants were aged about 18 to 90 years, lived in under 30 US areas, and enrolled virtually. The sample taken for sequencing was PBMCs or T cells enriched from blood (not recorded which). V gene TRBV12-3 or TRBV12-4 combines with J gene TRBJ1-1; D is possibly TRBD1 (6 bases). The receptor was derived from a woman aged 45-60 years who had recovered from COVID-19. The CDR3 reads CASSLVQGLTAFF. In DNA form, the CDR3 reads TGTGCCAGCAGTTTAGTTCAGGGGCTTACGGCTTTCTTT.